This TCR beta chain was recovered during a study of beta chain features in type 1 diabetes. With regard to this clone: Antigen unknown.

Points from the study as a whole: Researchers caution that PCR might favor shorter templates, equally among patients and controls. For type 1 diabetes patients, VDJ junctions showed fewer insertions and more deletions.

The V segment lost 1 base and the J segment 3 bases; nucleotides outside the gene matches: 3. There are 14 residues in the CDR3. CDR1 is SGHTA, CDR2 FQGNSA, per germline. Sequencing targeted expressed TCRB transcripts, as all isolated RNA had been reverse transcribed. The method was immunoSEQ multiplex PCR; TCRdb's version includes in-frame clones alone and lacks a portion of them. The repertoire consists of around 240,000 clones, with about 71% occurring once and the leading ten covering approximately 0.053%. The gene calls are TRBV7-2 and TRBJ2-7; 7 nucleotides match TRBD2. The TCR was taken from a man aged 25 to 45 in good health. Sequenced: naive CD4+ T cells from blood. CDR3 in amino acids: CASSLVASGYEQYF. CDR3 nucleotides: TGTGCCAGCAGCTTAGTGGCTAGCGGCTACGAGCAGTACTTC.